Listed below are T cell receptor beta chains from one sample, sequenced in a study of T cell clonotyping in hematopoietic cell transplantation. Clones were sequenced by immunoSEQ multiplex PCR, and TCRdb holds only the in-frame ones, with some missing. The sample has 7,500 to 8,500 clones, roughly 66% seen once. Here the sequenced sample was peripheral blood mononuclear cells, taken 100 days after allogeneic stem cell transplant. The receptor source for this set is a male patient aged 55 to 69 who had an allogeneic stem cell transplant from an unrelated donor, so the T cells may come from the graft donor. Some clones in this sample may be carry-over from other donors' samples. Each CDR3 is given with its conserved first and last residue. D genes are given only for firm matches. Some rows mark clone size as missing; the rest say once, few, many or name a class of expanded clone.

CASSEGGGGSSYEQYF TGTGCCAGCAGCGAAGGTGGGGGGGGAAGCTCCTACGAGCAGTACTTC TRBD2 TRBV7-6 NA 16 TRBJ2-7
CASSETGQETQYF TGTGCCAGCAGTGAAACAGGTCAAGAGACCCAGTACTTC NA TRBV25-1 few 13 TRBJ2-5
CASKGDRANTGELFF TGTGCCAGCAAGGGGGACAGGGCGAACACCGGGGAGCTGTTTTTT TRBD1 TRBV25-1 NA 15 TRBJ2-2
CASSLDLGSYTF TGTGCCAGCAGCTTAGATTTAGGAAGCTACACCTTC NA TRBV7-8 medium-sized 12 TRBJ1-2
CASSQDYSSYEQYF TGTGCCAGCAGCCAAGATTACAGCTCCTACGAGCAGTACTTC NA TRBV4-2 NA 14 TRBJ2-7
CASSYLYRGEVELFF TGTGCCAGCAGTTACCTGTACAGGGGGGAAGTGGAGCTGTTTTTT TRBD1 TRBV6-5 NA 15 TRBJ2-2
CSAGRPMGRESNTEAFF TGCAGCGCTGGCCGACCGATGGGCCGAGAGTCGAACACTGAAGCTTTCTTT NA TRBV29-1 NA 17 TRBJ1-1
CASSVVSAGGVYNEQFF TGTGCCAGCAGCGTAGTCTCTGCGGGAGGAGTTTACAATGAGCAGTTCTTC TRBD2 TRBV9 NA 17 TRBJ2-1
CASSPRGPHQRNEQFF TGCGCCAGCAGTCCCCGTGGTCCCCACCAACGGAATGAGCAGTTCTTC NA TRBV23-1 NA 16 TRBJ2-1
CASSYSLFRNYGYTF TGTGCCAGCAGTTACTCTCTGTTCAGGAACTATGGCTACACCTTC NA TRBV6-5 NA 15 TRBJ1-2
CASSQFDVGSGNTIYF TGCGCCAGCAGCCAATTTGATGTGGGCTCTGGAAACACCATATATTTT NA TRBV4-1 medium-sized 16 TRBJ1-3
CASSPDSILQAFF TGTGCCAGCAGCCCAGACAGTATTCTCCAAGCTTTCTTT NA TRBV5-4 NA 13 TRBJ1-1
CASAEDWGGYGYTF TGTGCCAGCGCCGAGGACTGGGGAGGCTATGGCTACACCTTC NA TRBV6-1 NA 14 TRBJ1-2
CASSSGGYEQYF TGTGCCAGCAGCTCCGGGGGTTACGAGCAGTACTTC NA TRBV11-2 NA 12 TRBJ2-7
CASSLEAPETQYF TGTGCCAGCAGCTTAGAAGCACCGGAGACCCAGTACTTC NA TRBV7-6 NA 13 TRBJ2-5
CSVEKGAYNEQFF TGCAGCGTTGAAAAGGGGGCCTACAATGAGCAGTTCTTC NA TRBV29-1 NA 13 TRBJ2-1
CASSLPAEGDTQYF TGTGCCAGCAGCTTACCGGCCGAGGGAGATACGCAGTATTTT NA TRBV7-9 NA 14 TRBJ2-3
CASSYREPRGGELFF TGCGCCAGCAGTTATCGGGAGCCGCGTGGCGGGGAGCTGTTTTTT NA TRBV10-2 medium-sized 15 TRBJ2-2
CASSGYLEGGGLYEQYF TGTGCCAGCAGCGGCTACCTAGAGGGCGGGGGGCTCTACGAGCAGTACTTC TRBD2 TRBV5-4 few 17 TRBJ2-7
CASSSGPLTEAFF TGTGCCAGCAGCTCAGGTCCGCTCACTGAAGCTTTCTTT NA TRBV7-3 NA 13 TRBJ1-1
CASKFYDSGANVLTF TGCGCCAGCAAATTTTATGACTCTGGGGCCAACGTCCTGACTTTC NA TRBV5-1 few 15 TRBJ2-6
CASSLDWTGTEAFF TGTGCCAGCAGCTTAGACTGGACGGGCACTGAAGCTTTCTTT NA TRBV7-3 NA 14 TRBJ1-1
CASSFAGREKLFF TGTGCCAGCAGCTTTGCCGGAAGAGAAAAACTGTTTTTT NA TRBV7-6 NA 13 TRBJ1-4
CASSRQGSSYNEQFF TGCGCCAGCAGTCGACAGGGAAGCTCCTACAATGAGCAGTTCTTC TRBD1 TRBV10-1 NA 15 TRBJ2-1
CASSLRGPYNSPLHF TGCGCCAGCAGCCTCCGGGGTCCCTATAATTCACCCCTCCACTTT NA TRBV4-1 NA 15 TRBJ1-6
CASSPLDRVEGYTF TGTGCCAGCAGCCCACTGGACAGGGTGGAAGGCTACACCTTC TRBD1 TRBV7-6 few 14 TRBJ1-2
CASKVGGLGVYGYTF TGTGCCAGCAAAGTAGGGGGCCTTGGGGTCTATGGCTACACCTTC TRBD1 TRBV6-5 few 15 TRBJ1-2
CATPGGTDTQYF TGTGCCACCCCCGGAGGCACAGATACGCAGTATTTT NA TRBV5-7 once 12 TRBJ2-3
CASSSDGTGKSGTNTGELFF TGTGCCAGCAGCTCAGACGGGACAGGTAAAAGCGGAACGAACACCGGGGAGCTGTTTTTT TRBD1 TRBV11-3 medium-sized 20 TRBJ2-2
CAWSLYLGGGTDTQYF TGTGCCTGGAGTTTATACCTAGGGGGAGGCACAGATACGCAGTATTTT NA TRBV30 NA 16 TRBJ2-3
CASSYSGRGPYNEQFF TGTGCCAGCAGTTACTCGGGCAGGGGACCCTACAATGAGCAGTTCTTC NA TRBV6-5 few 16 TRBJ2-1